The rows below give T cell receptor beta chains drawn from one sample of a study of T cell responses to AZD1222 COVID-19 vaccine. The assay was immunoSEQ multiplex PCR, and TCRdb's table has in-frame clones only and misses some. The data contain about 150,000 clones, 92% of them singletons. This specimen consisted of peripheral blood, obtained on day 0 of AZD1222 vaccination. The source of these receptors is an adult in good health. CDR3s include the opening cysteine and the closing phenylalanine or tryptophan. D genes are given only for firm matches. A row's size may be missing; if present it is once, few, many or a size class.

TRBD2	TRBJ2-1	-	TRBV28	TGTGCCAGCAGCTTGACTAGCGGCCCGTACAATGAGCAGTTCTTC	CASSLTSGPYNEQFF
-	TRBJ1-5	-	TRBV19	TGTGCCAGTAGTGGGGAAGGGGTCCGCAATCAGCCCCAGCATTTT	CASSGEGVRNQPQHF
TRBD2	TRBJ2-2	-	TRBV5-1	TGCGCCAGCAGCCCCCGGGGGGGGGACACCGGGGAGCTGTTTTTT	CASSPRGGDTGELFF
-	TRBJ1-5	-	TRBV7-2	TGTGCCAGCAGCCCCAGGGGTGGGCAGCCCCAGCATTTT	CASSPRGGQPQHF
-	TRBJ2-1	-	TRBV4-3	TGCGCCAGCAGCCAAGATCATGCGGTAGGTGAGCAGTTCTTC	CASSQDHAVGEQFF
TRBD1	TRBJ2-1	-	TRBV4-1	TGCGCCAGCAGCGAAACGGGACAGAGCTCCTACAATGAGCAGTTCTTC	CASSETGQSSYNEQFF
TRBD1	TRBJ1-5	-	TRBV4-2	TGTGCCAGCAGCCAAGGGACAGGGGGTAATCAGCCCCAGCATTTT	CASSQGTGGNQPQHF
TRBD2	TRBJ2-7	-	TRBV28	TGTGCCAGCAGTTCAAAAGAACTAGCGGGAGGCTACGAGCAGTACTTC	CASSSKELAGGYEQYF
-	TRBJ1-2	-	TRBV19	TGTGCCAGTAGTATATCCGTGGACATCCGCTATGGCTACACCTTC	CASSISVDIRYGYTF
-	TRBJ1-5	once	TRBV5-4	TGTGCCAGCAGCTTTGGGGGGTCCAGAAATCAGCCCCAGCATTTT	CASSFGGSRNQPQHF
-	TRBJ2-2	-	TRBV4-2	TGTGCCAGCAGCCAAGCTCTTGCTAGCGCGAACACCGGGGAGCTGTTTTTT	CASSQALASANTGELFF
TRBD1	TRBJ2-2	-	TRBV5-1	TGCGCCAGCAGCTTGGCGACAGGGGCCCTGAACACCGGGGAGCTGTTTTTT	CASSLATGALNTGELFF
-	TRBJ1-1	-	TRBV19	TGTGCCAGTAGTAATCAGGCCCGCAGCACTGAAGCTTTCTTT	CASSNQARSTEAFF
-	TRBJ2-7	-	TRBV21-1	TGTGCCAGCAGCGGAACTTCACAGGGAGCTCTGCACGAGCAGTACTTC	CASSGTSQGALHEQYF
-	TRBJ1-4	-	TRBV15	TGTGCCACCAGCAGAGATCGAGAAAAACTGTTTTTT	CATSRDREKLFF
TRBD1	TRBJ2-7	-	TRBV28	TGTGCCAGCAGCTCTTCCGGGACAGGGTTCAACGAGCAGTACTTC	CASSSSGTGFNEQYF
-	TRBJ1-2	-	TRBV7-8	TGTGCCAGCAGCTTGGGCATTTCTCTTGGCGGCTACACCTTC	CASSLGISLGGYTF
-	TRBJ2-1	-	TRBV24-1	TGTGCCACCTCTGATACAGGGAACTCCTACAATGAGCAGTTCTTC	CATSDTGNSYNEQFF
-	TRBJ1-5	-	TRBV27	TGTGCCAGCAGTTTGCAGGGTAGCAATCAGCCCCAGCATTTT	CASSLQGSNQPQHF
TRBD2	TRBJ2-3	once	TRBV7-8	TGTGCCAGCAGCTTAGCGGTACTAGCGGGAACCACAGATACGCAGTATTTT	CASSLAVLAGTTDTQYF
-	TRBJ1-2	-	TRBV6-5	TGTGCCAGCAACACTCGGGGGGGCCCCCCTCGGACCTTC	CASNTRGGPPRTF
-	TRBJ2-2	-	TRBV5-1	TGCGCCAGCAGCCTGACAGTCGCGAACACCGGGGAGCTGTTTTTT	CASSLTVANTGELFF
-	TRBJ1-2	-	TRBV5-5	TGTGCCAGCAGCTTGGATGCAGGGAGGAGCTATGGCTACACCTTC	CASSLDAGRSYGYTF
TRBD2	TRBJ2-1	-	TRBV27	TGTGCCAGCAGTTTGCTAGCGGGAGGCAATGAGCAGTTCTTC	CASSLLAGGNEQFF
TRBD1	TRBJ2-2	-	TRBV10-3	TGTGCCATCAGGCGGGGACAGGGGGCTTCTCCCGGGGAGCTGTTTTTT	CAIRRGQGASPGELFF
TRBD1	TRBJ2-5	-	TRBV30	TGTGCCTGGAGGGCGGGACAGGGGGCGGTGGAGACCCAGTACTTC	CAWRAGQGAVETQYF
TRBD2	TRBJ2-5	-	TRBV6-5	TGTGCCAGCAGTTACTTCCCCCCAGGCGGGAGTGCGGCCCAGTACTTC	CASSYFPPGGSAAQYF
-	TRBJ1-2	once	TRBV28	TGTGCCAGCAGTTTCCAGGAGGGTACCTATGGCTACACCTTC	CASSFQEGTYGYTF
TRBD1	TRBJ1-2	-	TRBV7-2	TGTGCCAGCAGCTTAGGAGGAGGGGGCGCTTATGGCTACACCTTC	CASSLGGGGAYGYTF
-	TRBJ1-5	-	TRBV9	TGTGCCAGCAGCGTAGGAGGGACGGACCTGGAGCCCCAGCATTTT	CASSVGGTDLEPQHF
TRBD1	TRBJ2-3	-	TRBV28	TGTGCCAGCAGCCCGACAGGGATTACAGATACGCAGTATTTT	CASSPTGITDTQYF
TRBD1	TRBJ1-4	once	TRBV5-4	TGTGCCAGCAGCCCCAGGGGGTCGGGTAATGAAAAACTGTTTTTT	CASSPRGSGNEKLFF
-	TRBJ2-7	-	TRBV6-5	TGTGCCAGCAGAATTTATGGCGAGCAGTACTTC	CASRIYGEQYF
-	TRBJ1-2	-	TRBV24-1	TGTGCCACCAGTGAGGTGGGGGAGGAGGGCTACACCTTC	CATSEVGEEGYTF
-	TRBJ2-5	-	TRBV21-1	TGTGGAAGGGGGAGGCAAGAGACCCAGTACTTC	CGRGRQETQYF
-	TRBJ1-1	-	TRBV3-1/TRBV3-2	TGTGCCAGCAGCCACCCCCGGGACATGTTTGCCACTGAAGCTTTCTTT	CASSHPRDMFATEAFF
-	TRBJ2-7	-	TRBV5-1	TGCGCCAGCAGCAGAAGCGGACCCTACGAGCAGTACTTC	CASSRSGPYEQYF
TRBD2	TRBJ2-7	-	TRBV6-1	TGTGCCAGCAGTGAAAGCGGGAGTGGGTCCTACGAGCAGTACTTC	CASSESGSGSYEQYF
-	TRBJ1-1	-	TRBV6-5	TGTGCCAGCAGTTACAGGGCTCAGGGGGCTTTCTTT	CASSYRAQGAFF
-	TRBJ2-7	-	TRBV2	TGTGCCAGCAGTGAGCACGGGGGCTCCTACGAGCAGTACTTC	CASSEHGGSYEQYF
TRBD2	TRBJ2-1	-	TRBV2	TGTGCCAGCAAGCGGGGGAGCTCCTACAATGAGCAGTTCTTC	CASKRGSSYNEQFF
-	TRBJ1-1	-	TRBV6-5	TGTGCCAGCTTCTCAGAGTGGGGCACTGAAGCTTTCTTT	CASFSEWGTEAFF
TRBD1	TRBJ1-4	once	TRBV7-8	TGTGCCAGCAGCTTCTTACTGCCGGGACAGGGGGTTGAGAAACTGTTTTTT	CASSFLLPGQGVEKLFF
-	TRBJ1-1	once	TRBV9	TGTGCCAGCAGCGCCTTCGAGGGGTCTGGCACTGAAGCTTTCTTT	CASSAFEGSGTEAFF